This T cell receptor beta chain was captured in a study of T cells in Graves' hyperthyroidism and ophthalmopathy. Whole-study findings and limits: The authors' 13 V-J model separated ophthalmopathy from stable hyperthyroidism. Researchers found most expanded thyroid clonotypes above 0.001 in blood as well.

This CDR3 contains 12 residues. V shed 4 bases and J shed 3 bases, with 10 bases lying between them. Germline CDR1 reads SQVTM; CDR2 reads ANQGSEA. Criteria for exclusion of patients were uncontrolled infection, other autoimmune disease, pregnancy or lactation. A word on this clonotype: Its antigen is currently unknown.

Amplification yielded TCR beta CDR3 regions, with RNA transcripts as the source. A set of HTBI primers served as the primers for a first-round RT-PCR of the TCR CDR3. TCRdb recomputed calls from the multiplex PCR reads with MiXCR, one row per CDR3 protein. This table holds more than 500,000 distinct CDR3 sequences, 40% to 50% found once. Sequencing used peripheral blood or thyroid tissue (not recorded which). The chain couples TRBV29-1 to TRBJ2-7; D is ambiguous. The TCR comes from an adult woman with Graves' disease, either hyperthyroidism or ophthalmopathy (not recorded which). CDR3: CSVGHSDYEQYF. CDR3 sequence (DNA): TGCAGCGTTGGTCACAGTGACTACGAGCAGTACTTC.